This TCR beta chain stems from a study of blood T cell repertoires in COVID-19. Participants came from some 23 US areas, aged roughly 18 to 89 years. Participant reports of clinical history set cohort assignment. Only in-frame clones appear in the TCRdb table, and some are missing; sequencing was by immunoSEQ multiplex PCR. The repertoire consists of roughly 41,000 clones, with about 85% occurring once and the leading ten covering under 4%. The sequencing sample was made of PBMCs or T cells enriched from blood (not recorded which). This clonotype was sampled from a woman in her 50s who had recovered from COVID-19.

CDR3 nucleotides: TGTGCCAGCACGGTGAACACTGAAGCTTTCTTT. This translates into CASTVNTEAFF. This chain uses TRBV7-2 with TRBJ1-1; D uncertain. The CDR3 covers 11 residues. From germline, CDR1 is SGHTA and CDR2 FQGNSA. V was shortened by 7 bases and J by 0 bases, with 3 bases between the two germline ends. Using reference TRBV7-2 and TRBJ1-1 for the parts outside the CDR3, the full variable domain is GAGVSQSPSNKVTEKGKDVELRCDPISGHTALYWYRQSLGQGLEFLIYFQGNSAPDKSGLPSDRFSAERTGGSVSTLTIQRTQQEDSAVYLCASTVNTEAFFGQGTRLTVV.